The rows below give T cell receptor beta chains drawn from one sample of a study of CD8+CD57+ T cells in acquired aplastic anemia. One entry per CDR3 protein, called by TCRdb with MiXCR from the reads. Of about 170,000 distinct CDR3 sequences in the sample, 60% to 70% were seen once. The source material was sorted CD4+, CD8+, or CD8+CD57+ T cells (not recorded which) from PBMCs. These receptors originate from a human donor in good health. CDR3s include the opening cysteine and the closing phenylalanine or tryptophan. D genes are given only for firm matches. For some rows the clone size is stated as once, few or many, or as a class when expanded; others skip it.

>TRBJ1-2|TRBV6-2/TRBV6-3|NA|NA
CASRGGLTGKGNYGYTF
TGTGCCAGCAGAGGTGGACTCACGGGGAAAGGGAACTATGGCTACACCTTC
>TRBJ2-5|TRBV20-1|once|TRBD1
CSAREPQGAGETQYF
TGCAGTGCTAGAGAGCCACAGGGGGCGGGCGAGACCCAGTACTTC
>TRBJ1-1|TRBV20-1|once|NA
CSDRSGPTAFF
TGCAGTGATAGGTCGGGCCCGACGGCTTTCTTT
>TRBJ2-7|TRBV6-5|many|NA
CASSYSSRGYEQYF
TGTGCCAGCAGTTACTCGAGTCGGGGCTACGAGCAGTACTTC
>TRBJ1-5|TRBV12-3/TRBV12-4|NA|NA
CASSSETNQPQHF
TGTGCCAGCAGTTCGGAGACAAATCAGCCCCAGCATTTT
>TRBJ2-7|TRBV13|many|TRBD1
CASSPGTAYEQHF
TGTGCCAGCAGCCCCGGGACAGCCTACGAGCAGCACTTC
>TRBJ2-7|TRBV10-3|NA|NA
CAMAGLISNEQYF
TGTGCCATGGCGGGCCTCATCTCCAACGAGCAGTACTTC
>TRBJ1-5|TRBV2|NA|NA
CASSEGVRHSNQPQHF
TGTGCCAGCAGTGAAGGTGTTCGCCATAGCAATCAGCCCCAGCATTTT
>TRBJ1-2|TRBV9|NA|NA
CASRRTGLYGYTF
TGTGCCAGCAGACGTACAGGGTTGTATGGCTACACCTTC
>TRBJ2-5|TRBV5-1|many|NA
CASSLFGTAETQYF
TGCGCCAGCAGCTTGTTCGGGACTGCGGAGACCCAGTACTTC